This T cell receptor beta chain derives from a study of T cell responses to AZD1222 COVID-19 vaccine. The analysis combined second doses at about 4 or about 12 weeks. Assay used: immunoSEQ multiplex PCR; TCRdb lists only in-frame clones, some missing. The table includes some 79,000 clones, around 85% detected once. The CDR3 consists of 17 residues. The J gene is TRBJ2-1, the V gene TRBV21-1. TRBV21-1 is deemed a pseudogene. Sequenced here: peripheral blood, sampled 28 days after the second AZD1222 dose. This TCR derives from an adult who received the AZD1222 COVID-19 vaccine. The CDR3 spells CASSKEPGGASRNEQFF. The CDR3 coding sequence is TGTGCCAGCAGCAAAGAACCCGGGGGCGCGAGTCGCAATGAGCAGTTCTTC.